What follows are 8 T cell receptor beta chains derived from one specimen sequenced in a study of blood T cell repertoires in COVID-19. Repertoires were generated with immunoSEQ multiplex PCR, while TCRdb's copy carries only in-frame clones and drops some. This table holds 200,000 to 300,000 clones, around 80% found once. Material: peripheral blood. All receptors derive from a man aged 60 to 69 with acute or convalescent COVID-19.

The chain employs TRBV28 and TRBJ2-3, with TRBD2 identical over 11 bases. CDR3 length: 15 residues. V dropped 8 bases and J dropped 2; count of bases not matched to a gene: 6. Germline CDR1 and CDR2: MDHEN and SYDVKM. The chain's CDR3 is CASATSGATTDTQYF. The CDR3 DNA sequence: TGTGCCAGCGCGACTAGCGGGGCTACCACAGATACGCAGTATTTT.

The rearrangement uses TRBV4-3 and TRBJ2-5, with D tentatively TRBD1 (6 bases). The CDR3 is 15 amino acids. V was shortened by 0 bases and J by 6 bases, with 14 bases between the two germline ends. The germline CDR1 and CDR2 sequences are LGHNA and YSLEER. CDR3 DNA sequence: TGCGCCAGCAGCCAAGATGTCAGGGGTCAGAAGACCCAGTACTTC. Its translation: CASSQDVRGQKTQYF.

Remarks on this clone: The junction and the germline gene differ at one end; a read error may be behind it. The rearrangement links TRBV3-1 (or the pseudogene TRBV3-2) to TRBJ2-7, with TRBD2 as a possible D gene (6 bases). Looked up from germline, CDR1 is LGHDT and CDR2 is YNNKEL (reference sequence). The CDR3 runs to 16 residues. CDR3: CASSQDPPAGLYEQCF. For the CDR3, the DNA is TGTGCCAGCAGCCAAGACCCGCCAGCGGGCCTCTACGAGCAGTGCTTC.

This chain connects TRBV7-6 to TRBJ1-5; 7 bases align to TRBD1. Germline V CDR1 and CDR2: SGHVS, FNYEAQ. The trim removed 2 bases at V and 5 bases at J, leaving 0 bases unmatched. The CDR3 has 13 residues. The CDR3 sequence is CASSLTGDQPQHF. CDR3 coding DNA: TGTGCCAGCAGCTTAACAGGGGATCAGCCCCAGCATTTT.

The chain joins TRBV6-2 or TRBV6-3 to TRBJ2-1; 9 bases agree with TRBD2. Per germline, CDR1 MNHEY and CDR2 SVGEGT. V lost 2 bases and J lost 10; bases outside the gene matches: 24. This CDR3 comprises 20 residues. CDR3 in DNA: TGTGCCAGCAGTTACAGGAACGAAGGCGGGGGGGTTAGGATGAGAAAGGAGCAGTTCTTC. Protein: CASSYRNEGGGVRMRKEQFF.

The DNA of the CDR3 is TGTGCCAGCAGCGTAGCGGGCGGGAGCTCCTACGAGCAGTACTTC. Its protein is CASSVAGGSSYEQYF. The chain employs TRBV9 and TRBJ2-7; 7 nucleotides align to TRBD2. Germline CDR1 and CDR2: SGDLS and YYNGEE. The J segment lost 0 bases and the V segment lost 0 bases, leaving 3 bases of the junction unmatched. The CDR3 has 15 residues.

This clone has only a few counts. The chain is built from TRBV28 and TRBJ2-5; 9 nucleotides line up with TRBD1. Germline CDR1 reads MDHEN; CDR2 reads SYDVKM. Trimming cost V 5 bases and J 3 bases; bases outside gene matches: 4. This CDR3 is 14 amino acids long. Here the CDR3 DNA reads TGTGCCAGCAGTAAACGGACAGGGGAAGAGACCCAGTACTTC. Amino acid sequence: CASSKRTGEETQYF. Variable domain in full (rest from reference TRBV28 and TRBJ2-5): DVKVTQSSRYLVKRTGEKVFLECVQDMDHENMFWYRQDPGLGLRLIYFSYDVKMKEKGDIPEGYSVSREKKERFSLILESASTNQTSMYLCASSKRTGEETQYFGPGTRLLVL.

V and J are TRBV6-1 and TRBJ2-2, with 7 bases lining up with TRBD2. CDR1 is MNHNS and CDR2 is SASEGT in the germline V gene. The V segment lost 3 bases and the J segment 1 base; nucleotides outside the gene matches: 2. This CDR3 contains 15 residues. The chain's CDR3 is CASSESGENTGELFF. The CDR3 DNA is TGTGCCAGCAGTGAGAGCGGGGAGAACACCGGGGAGCTGTTTTTT.